These T cell receptor beta chains were read from a single sample in a study of blood T cells in healthy people across ages. A single record per CDR3 protein comes from TCRdb applying MiXCR to the 5' RACE reads. Here the sample spans 1,300,000 or so distinct CDR3 sequences, approximately 59% being singletons. Sequencing input: blood. The source is a man between 18 and 35 years old in good health. Both conserved end residues are part of each CDR3. The order of the fields is J gene, D gene, clone size, V gene, CDR3 DNA, CDR3 protein. A D gene is named only where the DNA matches it firmly. Part of the rows lack a size; the others show once, few, many or a class for expanded clones.

>TRBJ1-1|.|once|TRBV25-1
TGTGCCAGCAGTCGGGACACTCGGAACACTGAAGCTTTCTTT
CASSRDTRNTEAFF
>TRBJ2-7|TRBD2|.|TRBV27
TGTGCCAGCAGTACTAGCGGGGGGGGCTACGAGCAGTACTTC
CASSTSGGGYEQYF
>TRBJ1-2|.|.|TRBV29-1
TGCAGCGTTGAACGTCTGTCCGGGGGAGAGGATGGCTACACCTTC
CSVERLSGGEDGYTF
>TRBJ2-1|.|few|TRBV6-2/TRBV6-3
TGTGCCAGCAGTCGAACTAGTTTCGAGCAGTTCTTC
CASSRTSFEQFF
>TRBJ2-7|.|few|TRBV29-1
TGCAGCGTTGAAGTCGATCCCTACGAGCAGTACTTC
CSVEVDPYEQYF
>TRBJ2-2|TRBD2|.|TRBV3-1
TGTGCCAGCAGCCAAGAAACCCGGGAGGGCCCCGGGGAGCTGTTTTTT
CASSQETREGPGELFF
>TRBJ1-1|TRBD1|.|TRBV27
TGTGCCAGCAGTTTAGGCCGTGGGAGGGGGCGCGAAACTGAAGCTTTCTTT
CASSLGRGRGRETEAFF
>TRBJ1-2|.|.|TRBV5-1
TGCGCCAGCAGCCTGAGCCGGGACGATAACTATGGCTACACCTTC
CASSLSRDDNYGYTF
>TRBJ1-2|.|.|TRBV20-1
TGCAGTGCCGAAGACACTTCCTCTAACTATGGCTACACCTTC
CSAEDTSSNYGYTF
>TRBJ1-1|.|few|TRBV29-1
TGCAGCGTCTCACAGGGTGGTGACACTGAAGCTTTCTTT
CSVSQGGDTEAFF
>TRBJ2-7|.|few|TRBV11-2
TGTGCCAGCTGGGACGGCTACGAGCAGTACTTC
CASWDGYEQYF
>TRBJ2-1|TRBD2|.|TRBV29-1
TGCAGCGTCGCAGCGGGAGGGCCGAGAAATGAGCAGTTCTTC
CSVAAGGPRNEQFF
>TRBJ2-3|TRBD2|.|TRBV6-1
TGTGCCAGCATGCCCGGGACTACGTTCACAGATACGCAGTATTTT
CASMPGTTFTDTQYF
>TRBJ1-2|TRBD1|.|TRBV14
TGTGCCAGCAGCCAGAGCGGACAGGGAACCTTTACAAACTATGGCTACACCTTC
CASSQSGQGTFTNYGYTF
>TRBJ1-2|TRBD1|.|TRBV6-6
TGTGCCAGCAGTTACCCAGTTACAGGGGCGCCAGGGAGCTACACCTTC
CASSYPVTGAPGSYTF
>TRBJ2-2|.|.|TRBV28
TGTGCCAGCAGTCACCACCTAACCGGGGAGCTGTTTTTT
CASSHHLTGELFF
>TRBJ2-5|.|.|TRBV10-3
TGTGCCATCCGGCAGGGAGCGACTGAGACCCAGTACTTC
CAIRQGATETQYF
>TRBJ2-7|.|.|TRBV5-4
TGTGCCAGCAGCTTGCAGGGGCCAAACGAGCAGTACTTC
CASSLQGPNEQYF
>TRBJ2-7|TRBD1|.|TRBV6-6
TGTGCCAGCAGTTACGGGCCGGACAGGAGCTCCTACGAGCAGTACTTC
CASSYGPDRSSYEQYF
>TRBJ2-1|.|.|TRBV25-1
TGTGCCAGCAAGAGGAGCGGAACCGCAAGCTCCTACAATGAGCAGTTCTTC
CASKRSGTASSYNEQFF
>TRBJ2-7|.|.|TRBV20-1
TGCAGTGCTAGACCTGGACAGCAACCAGCCTACGAGCAGTACTTC
CSARPGQQPAYEQYF
>TRBJ1-1|.|.|TRBV29-1
TGCAGCGTTTGGCAGGGCGTGGGGATCACTGAAGCTTTCTTT
CSVWQGVGITEAFF
>TRBJ2-7|.|.|TRBV27
TGTGCCAGCAGTTCGCCGCGGGGACATTACTACGAGCAGTACTTC
CASSSPRGHYYEQYF
>TRBJ2-7|.|.|TRBV4-3
TGCGCCAGCAGCCAAGAAGGGGGAGGTCGAGGGTTCGAGCAGTACTTC
CASSQEGGGRGFEQYF